What follows describes a single T cell receptor beta chain. The sample has other DNA sequences that encode this CDR3 too. From germline, CDR1 is LGHNA and CDR2 YNFKEQ. This CDR3 region has 15 residues. The V and J ends lost 1 base and 1 base respectively, with 11 bases between them. These data come from a study of shared clonotypes between healthy human individuals. Measured with immunoSEQ multiplex PCR; TCRdb has only the in-frame clones, and not every one. The sample consists of about 1.1 million clones, roughly 74% of them appearing once. The TCR was taken from a man aged 18-30 years in good health. Some clones in this sample may be carry-over from other donors' samples. Sequenced input: memory CD4+ T cells from PBMCs. Subset: CD45RA-negative fraction. V gene TRBV4-2 combines with J gene TRBJ2-7; D unresolved. The CDR3 here is CASSQGLLESYEQYF. The CDR3 nucleotides are TGTGCCAGCAGCCAAGGTTTACTGGAGTCCTACGAGCAGTACTTC.